These T cell receptor beta chains were read from a single sample in a study of blood T cell repertoires in COVID-19. Clones were read by immunoSEQ multiplex PCR, and TCRdb kept only the in-frame ones, dropping some. In the table there are some 160,000 clones, around four fifths of which are singletons. The sequenced sample was PBMCs or T cells enriched from blood (not recorded which). The receptors shown here come from a woman aged 40 to 50 who had recovered from COVID-19. Both conserved end residues are part of each CDR3. D genes are given only for firm matches. Only some rows state a clone size, as once, few, many or a class for expanded clones.

size,D,V,J,CDR3,DNA
-,TRBD1,TRBV19,TRBJ1-5,CASSPGQGVQPQHF,TGTGCCAGTAGTCCCGGACAGGGGGTTCAGCCCCAGCATTTT
-,-,TRBV21-1,TRBJ2-3,CASSDPVAGTEDTQYF,TGTGCCAGCAGCGACCCGGTAGCGGGAACGGAAGATACGCAGTATTTT
-,-,TRBV29-1,TRBJ2-7,CSVARDPQVYEQYF,TGCAGCGTTGCTCGCGATCCCCAAGTCTACGAGCAGTACTTC
-,TRBD1,TRBV5-6,TRBJ2-2,CASSLEWGQGNTGELFF,TGTGCCAGCAGCTTGGAGTGGGGACAGGGGAACACCGGGGAGCTGTTTTTT
-,TRBD1,TRBV4-1,TRBJ1-1,CASSPPRQGTNTEAFF,TGCGCCAGCAGCCCTCCGAGACAGGGGACGAACACTGAAGCTTTCTTT
-,-,TRBV12-3/TRBV12-4,TRBJ1-5,CASSPDSNQPQHF,TGTGCCAGCAGTCCGGACAGTAATCAGCCCCAGCATTTT
-,TRBD2,TRBV5-5,TRBJ2-7,CASSLHPSGSSYEQYF,TGTGCCAGCAGCTTGCATCCTAGCGGGAGCTCCTACGAGCAGTACTTC
-,TRBD2,TRBV4-1,TRBJ2-3,CASTQWASGSSADTQYF,TGCGCCAGCACCCAATGGGCTAGCGGGAGCTCCGCGGATACGCAGTATTTT
-,TRBD2,TRBV3-1/TRBV3-2,TRBJ2-2,CASSHQRGGAGELFF,TGTGCCAGCAGCCATCAGCGGGGGGGCGCCGGGGAGCTGTTTTTT
-,-,TRBV2,TRBJ1-1,CASSGVGSRGTEAFF,TGTGCCAGCAGTGGAGTTGGTTCCAGAGGAACTGAAGCTTTCTTT
-,TRBD2,TRBV19,TRBJ2-5,CASRTRGGETQYF,TGTGCCAGTAGGACTCGGGGGGGAGAGACCCAGTACTTC
-,TRBD2,TRBV7-8,TRBJ2-1,CASSLALSGTSGSSYEQFF,TGTGCCAGCAGCTTAGCCCTTTCCGGGACTAGCGGGAGTTCATATGAGCAGTTCTTC
-,TRBD2,TRBV3-1/TRBV3-2,TRBJ2-1,CASSPRASGSNNEQFF,TGTGCCAGCAGCCCCAGAGCTAGCGGGAGTAACAATGAGCAGTTCTTC
-,TRBD1,TRBV4-1,TRBJ2-1,CASSQDRLGQFF,TGCGCCAGCAGCCAGGACAGGTTAGGGCAGTTCTTC
-,-,TRBV19,TRBJ1-5,CASSIDSRGDQPQHF,TGTGCCAGTAGTATAGATTCCCGCGGGGACCAGCCCCAGCATTTT
-,-,TRBV7-9,TRBJ2-2,CASSLYTNGELFF,TGTGCCAGCAGCCTTTACACGAACGGGGAGCTGTTTTTT
-,-,TRBV19,TRBJ1-1,CASSPSLGASMAAFF,TGTGCCAGTAGTCCCTCCCTTGGGGCCTCCATGGCAGCTTTCTTT
-,TRBD2,TRBV9,TRBJ2-2,CASMRGANTGELFF,TGTGCCAGCATGCGGGGGGCCAACACCGGGGAGCTGTTTTTT
-,TRBD2,TRBV5-5,TRBJ2-5,CASSRGGGLQETQYF,TGTGCCAGCAGCCGGGGCGGGGGGCTCCAAGAGACCCAGTACTTC
-,-,TRBV9,TRBJ1-5,CASSVRGDGDQPQHF,TGTGCCAGCAGCGTCCGCGGGGACGGGGATCAGCCCCAGCATTTT
once,-,TRBV2,TRBJ1-5,CASSEVAVYNQPQHF,TGTGCCAGCAGTGAAGTGGCGGTTTACAATCAGCCCCAGCATTTT
once,-,TRBV6-5,TRBJ1-2,CASKPGINYGYTF,TGTGCCAGCAAGCCAGGGATAAACTATGGCTACACCTTC
-,-,TRBV2,TRBJ2-1,CASSDQDSLYNEQFF,TGTGCCAGCAGTGATCAGGACAGCCTATACAATGAGCAGTTCTTC
-,-,TRBV6-1,TRBJ2-1,CASSDALEQGLSEQFF,TGTGCCAGCAGTGACGCGCTAGAACAGGGTCTGAGTGAGCAGTTCTTC
-,TRBD2,TRBV9,TRBJ2-5,CASSVDSGGQETQYF,TGTGCCAGCAGCGTAGATAGCGGGGGGCAAGAGACCCAGTACTTC
-,-,TRBV7-9,TRBJ2-1,CASSIQEIEQFF,TGTGCCAGCAGCATACAGGAAATAGAGCAGTTCTTC
-,-,TRBV5-1,TRBJ2-7,CASMLSGTYEQYF,TGCGCCAGCATGCTGTCGGGGACCTACGAGCAGTACTTC
-,TRBD2,TRBV5-1,TRBJ2-3,CASSLARVAGDTQYF,TGCGCCAGCAGCTTGGCCAGGGTAGCGGGGGATACGCAGTATTTT
-,-,TRBV19,TRBJ2-1,CASSTGLGIYNEQFF,TGTGCCAGTAGTACGGGACTGGGAATATACAATGAGCAGTTCTTC
-,-,TRBV29-1,TRBJ1-1,CSVKEGQTTEAFF,TGCAGCGTGAAGGAAGGACAAACGACAGAAGCTTTCTTT
few,TRBD1,TRBV14,TRBJ1-2,CASSRDRGLYGYTF,TGTGCCAGCAGCCGGGACAGGGGACTCTATGGCTACACCTTC
-,-,TRBV3-1/TRBV3-2,TRBJ1-1,CASSQDSPGRPLGTEAFF,TGTGCCAGCAGCCAAGATAGTCCAGGCAGGCCCTTGGGCACTGAAGCTTTCTTT
-,-,TRBV19,TRBJ2-1,CASSQGRPEQFF,TGTGCCAGTAGTCAGGGCCGCCCGGAGCAGTTCTTC
-,TRBD1,TRBV11-2,TRBJ1-2,CASSSGQTYDGYTF,TGTGCCAGCAGCTCGGGACAGACCTATGATGGCTACACCTTC
-,-,TRBV6-5,TRBJ1-2,CASRQINYGYTF,TGTGCCAGCAGGCAGATTAACTATGGCTACACCTTC
-,-,TRBV18,TRBJ2-7,CASSPQVAGQGSSYEQYF,TGTGCCAGCTCACCACAGGTAGCGGGACAGGGATCCTCCTACGAGCAGTACTTC
-,-,TRBV4-1,TRBJ2-2,CASSQDRGFNGELFF,TGCGCCAGCAGCCAAGACAGGGGCTTTAACGGGGAGCTGTTTTTT
-,TRBD2,TRBV7-7,TRBJ2-1,CASSLRLTSGGAYNEQFF,TGTGCTAGCAGCCTCCGGTTGACTAGCGGGGGGGCCTACAATGAGCAGTTCTTC
-,TRBD1,TRBV29-1,TRBJ2-7,CSVEGQGQYEQYF,TGCAGCGTTGAGGGACAGGGGCAATACGAGCAGTACTTC
few,-,TRBV5-8,TRBJ2-1,CASSLGVSRDEQFF,TGTGCCAGCAGCTTAGGGGTGAGCAGGGATGAGCAGTTCTTC
-,-,TRBV3-1/TRBV3-2,TRBJ2-2,CASSQESRGELFF,TGTGCCAGCAGCCAAGAATCCCGGGGGGAGCTGTTTTTT
once,-,TRBV7-8,TRBJ1-4,CASSAPGGGDEKLFF,TGTGCCAGCAGCGCCCCAGGTGGGGGGGACGAAAAACTGTTTTTT
-,TRBD1,TRBV11-2,TRBJ1-2,CASSLGGTGDNYGYTF,TGTGCCAGCAGCTTAGGAGGGACAGGGGATAACTATGGCTACACCTTC
-,TRBD2,TRBV14,TRBJ2-1,CASGDSGTSTNEQFF,TGTGCCAGCGGCGACTCCGGGACTAGCACCAATGAGCAGTTCTTC
-,TRBD1,TRBV29-1,TRBJ2-5,CSVVTGGPFQETQYF,TGCAGCGTTGTTACAGGGGGACCTTTCCAAGAGACCCAGTACTTC
-,TRBD1,TRBV5-1,TRBJ2-1,CASSLDADRELLGEQFF,TGCGCCAGCAGCTTGGACGCGGACAGGGAGCTCCTTGGTGAGCAGTTCTTC
-,-,TRBV4-1,TRBJ1-4,CASSQDEQLNEKLFF,TGCGCCAGCAGCCAAGATGAACAGCTTAATGAAAAACTGTTTTTT
-,-,TRBV18,TRBJ1-2,CASSPSGGELNYGYTF,TGTGCCAGCTCACCCTCGGGAGGCGAATTAAACTATGGCTACACCTTC
few,-,TRBV7-9,TRBJ1-3,CASSGLHSSGNTIYF,TGTGCCAGCAGCGGGCTTCACAGCTCTGGAAACACCATATATTTT
-,-,TRBV7-2,TRBJ1-2,CASTIEAGDMYGYTF,TGTGCCAGCACCATAGAGGCAGGGGATATGTATGGCTACACCTTC
-,TRBD2,TRBV10-3,TRBJ2-3,CAISASSGSTDTQYF,TGTGCCATCAGTGCCTCTAGCGGCAGCACAGATACGCAGTATTTT
-,TRBD1,TRBV4-1,TRBJ2-3,CASSQAISGTGPDTQYF,TGCGCCAGCAGCCAAGCCATTTCCGGGACAGGGCCTGATACGCAGTATTTT
-,-,TRBV27,TRBJ1-1,CASSHIPGNTEAFF,TGTGCCAGCAGTCATATACCAGGGAACACTGAAGCTTTCTTT
-,-,TRBV27,TRBJ2-7,CASSLAGEQYF,TGTGCCAGCAGTTTAGCGGGAGAGCAGTACTTC
-,-,TRBV7-9,TRBJ2-5,CASSLLLTETQYF,TGTGCCAGCAGCTTATTACTAACCGAGACCCAGTACTTC
-,TRBD1,TRBV5-3,TRBJ1-5,CARSCLKGAINQPQHF,TGTGCCAGAAGCTGTCTAAAGGGGGCAATAAATCAGCCCCAGCATTTT
-,-,TRBV12-3/TRBV12-4,TRBJ2-1,CASSLPGNEQFF,TGTGCCAGCAGTTTACCGGGAAATGAGCAGTTCTTC